This record looks at one T cell receptor (beta chain) sequence and its context. Its antigen is not known. The germline V gene has CDR1 SEHNR and CDR2 FQNEAQ (reference sequence). The CDR3 sequence is 13 residues long. Trimming cost V 8 bases and J 6 bases; bases outside gene matches: 7. This sample was taken from a study of Graves' ophthalmopathy and Graves' hyperthyroidism. Study overall: The collection of peripheral blood took place at initial diagnosis, before any treatment.

Beta-chain TCR CDR3 regions were amplified from RNA transcripts. HTBI primers were used in a first-round RT-PCR, which preceded a second-round multiplex PCR. TCRdb used MiXCR to reprocess the multiplex PCR reads, holding one entry per CDR3 protein. The table shows almost 400,000 distinct CDR3 sequences, with approximately 20% occurring only once. Diagnosis relied on clinical symptoms, serum thyroxine, TRAb, thyroid ultrasound and orbital computed tomography. Findings of the study overall: Detected in blood as well were most expanded thyroid clonotypes with frequency above 0.001.

Sequenced: peripheral blood. The rearrangement links TRBV7-9 to TRBJ1-1, with 9 nucleotides matching TRBD1. The clonotype originates from a young woman with Graves' ophthalmopathy. The CDR3 protein is CASLGTGSPEAFF. CDR3 bases: TGTGCCAGCTTGGGGACAGGGTCACCTGAAGCTTTCTTT.